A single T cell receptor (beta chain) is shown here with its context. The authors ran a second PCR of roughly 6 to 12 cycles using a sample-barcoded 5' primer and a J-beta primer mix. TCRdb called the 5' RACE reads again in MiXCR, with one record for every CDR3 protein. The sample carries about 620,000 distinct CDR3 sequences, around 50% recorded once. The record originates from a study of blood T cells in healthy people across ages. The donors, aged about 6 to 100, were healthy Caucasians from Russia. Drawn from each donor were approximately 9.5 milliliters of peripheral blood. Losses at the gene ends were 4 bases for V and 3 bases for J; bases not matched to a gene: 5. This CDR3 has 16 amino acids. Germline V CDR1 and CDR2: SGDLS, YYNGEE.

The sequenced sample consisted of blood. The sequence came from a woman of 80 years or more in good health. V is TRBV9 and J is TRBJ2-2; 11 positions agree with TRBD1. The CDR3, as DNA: TGTGCCAGCAGCTCGGACAGGGGGCAGGACACCGGGGAGCTGTTTTTT. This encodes CASSSDRGQDTGELFF.